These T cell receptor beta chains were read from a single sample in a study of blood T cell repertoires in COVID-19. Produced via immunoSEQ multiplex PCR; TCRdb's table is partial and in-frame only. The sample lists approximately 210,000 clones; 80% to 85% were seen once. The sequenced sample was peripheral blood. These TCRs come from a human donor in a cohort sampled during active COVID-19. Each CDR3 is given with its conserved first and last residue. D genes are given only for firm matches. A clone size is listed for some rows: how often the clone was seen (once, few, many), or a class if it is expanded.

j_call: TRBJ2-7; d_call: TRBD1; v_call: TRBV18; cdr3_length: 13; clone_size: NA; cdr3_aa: CASSPGQSYEQYF; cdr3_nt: TGTGCCAGCTCACCGGGACAGTCCTACGAGCAGTACTTC
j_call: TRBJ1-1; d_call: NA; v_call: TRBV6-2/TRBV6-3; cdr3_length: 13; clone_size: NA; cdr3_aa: CASSLQENTEAFF; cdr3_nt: TGTGCCAGCAGCCTACAGGAGAACACTGAAGCTTTCTTT
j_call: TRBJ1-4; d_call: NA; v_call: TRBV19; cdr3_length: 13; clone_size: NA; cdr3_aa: CASIPDTKEKLFF; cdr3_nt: TGTGCCAGTATTCCCGACACGAAGGAAAAACTGTTTTTT
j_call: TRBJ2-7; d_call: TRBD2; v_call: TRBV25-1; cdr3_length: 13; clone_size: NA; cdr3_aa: CASSPSGYYEQYF; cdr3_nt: TGTGCCAGCAGTCCTAGCGGATACTACGAGCAGTACTTC
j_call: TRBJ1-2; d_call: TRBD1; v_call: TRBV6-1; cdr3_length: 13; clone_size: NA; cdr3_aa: CASSDRTGNGYTF; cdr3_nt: TGTGCCAGCAGTGACCGGACAGGGAATGGCTACACCTTC
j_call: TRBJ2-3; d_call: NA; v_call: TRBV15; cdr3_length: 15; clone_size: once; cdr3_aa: CATSRDEGRTDTQYF; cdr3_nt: TGTGCCACCAGCAGAGATGAGGGGAGGACAGATACGCAGTATTTT
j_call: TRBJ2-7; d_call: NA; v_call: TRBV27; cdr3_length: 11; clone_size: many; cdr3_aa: CASGLLDEQYF; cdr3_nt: TGTGCCAGTGGCCTCCTGGACGAGCAGTACTTC
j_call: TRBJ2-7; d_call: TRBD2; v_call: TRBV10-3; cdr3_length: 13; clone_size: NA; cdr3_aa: CAISTSGSVEQYF; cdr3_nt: TGTGCCATCTCGACTAGCGGGAGCGTTGAGCAGTACTTC
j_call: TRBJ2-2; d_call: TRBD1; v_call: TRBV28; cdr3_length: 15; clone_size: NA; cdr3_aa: CASVSTGGFTGELFF; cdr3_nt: TGTGCCAGCGTATCTACAGGGGGCTTCACCGGGGAGCTGTTTTTT
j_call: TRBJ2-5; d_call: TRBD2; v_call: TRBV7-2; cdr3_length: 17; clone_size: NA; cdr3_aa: CASRSGRLAGGQETQYF; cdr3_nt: TGTGCCAGCAGGTCCGGCCGACTAGCGGGAGGGCAAGAGACCCAGTACTTC
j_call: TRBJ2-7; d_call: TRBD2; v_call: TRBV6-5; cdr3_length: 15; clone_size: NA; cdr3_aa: CASSKAGGREYEQYF; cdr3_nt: TGTGCCAGCAGCAAGGCGGGGGGCAGAGAGTACGAGCAGTACTTC
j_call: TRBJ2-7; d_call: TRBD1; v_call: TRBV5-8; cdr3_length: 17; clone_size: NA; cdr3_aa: CASSFRTGRRDSYEQYF; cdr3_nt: TGTGCCAGCAGCTTTCGGACAGGGAGAAGGGACTCCTACGAGCAGTACTTC
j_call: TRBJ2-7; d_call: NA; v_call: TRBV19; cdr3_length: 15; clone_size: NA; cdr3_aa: CASSIGGDGSYEQYF; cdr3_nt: TGTGCCAGTAGTATAGGCGGCGACGGCTCCTACGAGCAGTACTTC
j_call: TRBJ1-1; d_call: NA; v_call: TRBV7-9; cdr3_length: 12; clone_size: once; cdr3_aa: CASSLVGPEAFF; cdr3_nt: TGTGCCAGCAGCTTAGTTGGGCCTGAAGCTTTCTTT
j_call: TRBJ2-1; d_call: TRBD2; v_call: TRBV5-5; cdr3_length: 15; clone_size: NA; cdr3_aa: CASRPPGLAGNEQFF; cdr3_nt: TGTGCCAGCAGGCCTCCGGGACTAGCGGGAAATGAGCAGTTCTTC
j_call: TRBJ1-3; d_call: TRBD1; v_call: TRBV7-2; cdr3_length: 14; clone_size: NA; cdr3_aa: CASSRQGSGNTIYF; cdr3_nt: TGTGCCAGCAGTCGACAGGGCTCTGGAAACACCATATATTTT
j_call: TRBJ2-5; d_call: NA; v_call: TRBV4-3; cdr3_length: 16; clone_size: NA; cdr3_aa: CASSPSGGPIGETQYF; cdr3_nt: TGCGCCAGCAGCCCCTCCGGCGGGCCTATAGGGGAGACCCAGTACTTC